These T cell receptor beta chains were read from a single sample in a study of T cells after somatic rescue of genetic block. TCRdb keeps only in-frame clones here, not all; method: immunoSEQ multiplex PCR. The data show roughly 55,000 clones, 90% to 96% seen once. Input material: peripheral blood mononuclear cells (PBMCs). Every receptor here comes from a child less than two years old. The CDR3 runs from the conserved cysteine through the conserved F or W. The D gene is left open where the match is weak. Clone sizes are given selectively: once, few, many, or a class where the clone is expanded.

V	D	size	J	DNA	CDR3
TRBV4-2	TRBD2	-	TRBJ2-1	TGTGCCAGCAGCCAACTAGCGGATTACAATGAGCAGTTCTTC	CASSQLADYNEQFF
TRBV25-1	-	-	TRBJ1-3	TGTGCCAGCAGTGATCACCCTGACGGAAACACCATATATTTT	CASSDHPDGNTIYF
TRBV19	-	-	TRBJ1-2	TGTGCCAGTAGTATTCGTAAGGGCGGGGATGGCTACACCTTC	CASSIRKGGDGYTF
TRBV28	-	-	TRBJ2-3	TGTGCCAGCAGTCGAACTCGATCCACAGATACGCAGTATTTT	CASSRTRSTDTQYF
TRBV5-1	TRBD2	-	TRBJ2-1	TGCGCCAGCAGCTCGACTAGCGGGAGTAGTAATGAGCAGTTCTTC	CASSSTSGSSNEQFF
TRBV28	-	-	TRBJ1-4	TGTGCCAGCAGTTTAGGGGGCGCTAATGAAAAACTGTTTTTT	CASSLGGANEKLFF
TRBV2	TRBD1	-	TRBJ1-5	TGTGCCAGCAAGGGACAGGGGGGGCCCCAGCATTTT	CASKGQGGPQHF
TRBV28	TRBD1	-	TRBJ1-1	TGTGCCAGCAGCACTACAGGGGGCCTCACTGAAGCTTTCTTT	CASSTTGGLTEAFF
TRBV11-2	-	-	TRBJ2-1	TGTGCCAGCAGCTTGACTAGCTCCTACAATGAGCAGTTCTTC	CASSLTSSYNEQFF
TRBV18	TRBD2	-	TRBJ2-3	TGTGCCAGCTCACCACCGCCAGCGGGAGGGGAAACAGATACGCAGTATTTT	CASSPPPAGGETDTQYF
TRBV9	-	-	TRBJ2-3	TGTGCCAGCAGCGTAGATGGGGGAGGGGGAGATACGCAGTATTTT	CASSVDGGGGDTQYF
TRBV19	-	once	TRBJ1-1	TGTGCCAGTAGTACCCCAGGGGCCGTGAACACTGAAGCTTTCTTT	CASSTPGAVNTEAFF
TRBV5-1	TRBD1	once	TRBJ1-6	TGCGCCAGCAGCCCGACGACAGGGCCCTTTGGATCACCCCTCCACTTT	CASSPTTGPFGSPLHF
TRBV7-2	TRBD2	-	TRBJ2-2	TGTGCCAGCAGCTCTAGCGGGAACACCGGGGAGCTGTTTTTT	CASSSSGNTGELFF
TRBV6-1	TRBD1	-	TRBJ2-7	TGTGCCAGCAGTGAGGGACAGGGTAGCTACGAGCAGTACTTC	CASSEGQGSYEQYF
TRBV11-2	TRBD2	-	TRBJ2-3	TGTGCCAGCAGCCCTAACGCCGGACTAGCGTCAGATACGCAGTATTTT	CASSPNAGLASDTQYF
TRBV6-6	TRBD1	once	TRBJ1-5	TGTGCCAGCAGTACAGGACAGGGCAATCAGCCCCAGCATTTT	CASSTGQGNQPQHF
TRBV12-5	-	-	TRBJ2-3	TGTGCTAGTGGCCCAGCAGGAGGGAGGACAGATACGCAGTATTTT	CASGPAGGRTDTQYF
TRBV28	-	-	TRBJ2-3	TGTGCCAGCAGTTTACAGGGAAATACGCAGTATTTT	CASSLQGNTQYF
TRBV7-9	-	-	TRBJ2-7	TGTGCCAGCAGCTTATGGGGGCGGGACGGTCACGAGCAGTACTTC	CASSLWGRDGHEQYF
TRBV4-1	-	-	TRBJ1-4	TGCGCCAGCAGCCAAGCACTTGAAAAACTGTTTTTT	CASSQALEKLFF
TRBV5-1	TRBD2	-	TRBJ2-1	TGCGCCAGCAGCTTAGGACTAGGCTATAACAATGAGCAGTTCTTC	CASSLGLGYNNEQFF
TRBV6-6	-	-	TRBJ2-2	TGTGCCAGCAGTAAGGGACAGAACACCGGGGAGCTGTTTTTT	CASSKGQNTGELFF
TRBV18	-	-	TRBJ2-3	TGTGCCAGCTCCGACCCCGGAGGACGAGGTACGCAGTATTTT	CASSDPGGRGTQYF
TRBV7-9	-	-	TRBJ1-2	TGTGCCAGCAGCTTAAGAGGGACTAACTATGGCTACACCTTC	CASSLRGTNYGYTF
TRBV7-2	-	-	TRBJ2-3	TGTGCCAGCAGCTTAGGTGGGGGGCCAGCAGATACGCAGTATTTT	CASSLGGGPADTQYF
TRBV4-2	-	-	TRBJ2-7	TGTGCCAGCAGCCAAGATTCCCAATACGAGCAGTACTTC	CASSQDSQYEQYF
TRBV6-1	TRBD1	-	TRBJ1-5	TGTGCCAGCAGTGTACAGGGGGATCAGCCCCAGCATTTT	CASSVQGDQPQHF
TRBV27	TRBD1	-	TRBJ1-5	TGTGCCAGCACTCACAGGGGGGGGAGCAATCAGCCCCAGCATTTT	CASTHRGGSNQPQHF
TRBV15	TRBD1	-	TRBJ1-2	TGTGCCACCAGCGAGGGACAGAGTATCTATGGCTACACCTTC	CATSEGQSIYGYTF
TRBV27	-	-	TRBJ2-2	TGTGCCAGCACGCGGAAGACCACCGGGGAGCTGTTTTTT	CASTRKTTGELFF
TRBV30	-	-	TRBJ2-7	TGTGCCTGGAGTGAGGTTGGATACGAGCAGTACTTC	CAWSEVGYEQYF
TRBV27	TRBD1	-	TRBJ1-1	TGTGCCAGCAGTTTGACAGGGGGCACTGAAGCTTTCTTT	CASSLTGGTEAFF
TRBV6-6	TRBD1	-	TRBJ2-7	TGTGCCAGTAACTCTGGACAGGCCTACGAGCAGTACTTC	CASNSGQAYEQYF
TRBV5-1	-	-	TRBJ1-2	TGCGCCAGCAGCTTGGTGGGGGCGGGCTACACCTTC	CASSLVGAGYTF
TRBV11-2	TRBD2	-	TRBJ2-3	TGTGCCAGCAGCTTGACTAGCGGCACAGATACGCAGTATTTT	CASSLTSGTDTQYF
TRBV2	TRBD2	-	TRBJ2-7	TGTGCCAGCAGTAGTACTAGCGGGAGGAAAGAGCAGTACTTC	CASSSTSGRKEQYF
TRBV5-5	-	-	TRBJ2-2	TGTGCCAGCAGCCCCGCTTTGGGGCATGGCACCGGGGAGCTGTTTTTT	CASSPALGHGTGELFF
TRBV6-5	-	-	TRBJ2-7	TGTGCCAGCTTGGGGCGGGGAGCCTACGAGCAGTACTTC	CASLGRGAYEQYF
TRBV7-2	TRBD2	-	TRBJ2-7	TGTGCCAGCAGCTTAGTTAAGTTTGCGGGAGCGGGGTACGAGCAGTACTTC	CASSLVKFAGAGYEQYF
TRBV6-1	-	-	TRBJ2-1	TGTGCCAGCAGTGAAGCGGGGGGGAGGGGGAATGAGCAGTTCTTC	CASSEAGGRGNEQFF
TRBV9	TRBD1	-	TRBJ2-3	TGTGCCAGCAGCCTTGGGACAGGGGGGATAGATACGCAGTATTTT	CASSLGTGGIDTQYF
TRBV5-6	-	-	TRBJ1-2	TGTGCCAGCAGCCAACTTACGGGGCCAGGGCATCGGGGCTACACCTTC	CASSQLTGPGHRGYTF
TRBV7-2	-	-	TRBJ2-5	TGTGCCAGCAGCTCCCTAGCGTTCCAAGAGACCCAGTACTTC	CASSSLAFQETQYF